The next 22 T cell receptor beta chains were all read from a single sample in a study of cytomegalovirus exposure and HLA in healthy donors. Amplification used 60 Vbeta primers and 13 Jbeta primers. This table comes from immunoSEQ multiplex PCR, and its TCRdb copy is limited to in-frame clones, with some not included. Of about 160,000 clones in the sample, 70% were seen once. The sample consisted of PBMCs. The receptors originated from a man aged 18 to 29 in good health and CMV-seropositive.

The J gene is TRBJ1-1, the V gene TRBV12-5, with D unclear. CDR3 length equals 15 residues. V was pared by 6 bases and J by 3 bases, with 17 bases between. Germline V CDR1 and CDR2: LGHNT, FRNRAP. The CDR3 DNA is TGTGCTAGTGGCCCCTCTCAGACGGGAGACACTGAAGCTTTCTTT. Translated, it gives CASGPSQTGDTEAFF. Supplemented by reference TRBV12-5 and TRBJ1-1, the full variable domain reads DARVTQTPRHKVTEMGQEVTMRCQPILGHNTVFWYRQTMMQGLELLAYFRNRAPLDDSGMPKDRFSAEMPDATLATLKIQPSEPRDSAVYFCASGPSQTGDTEAFFGQGTRLTVV.

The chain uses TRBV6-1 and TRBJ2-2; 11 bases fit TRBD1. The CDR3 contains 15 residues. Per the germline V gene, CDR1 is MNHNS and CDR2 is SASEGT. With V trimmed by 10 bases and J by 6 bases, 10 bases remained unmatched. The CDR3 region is CATPSDRGQAGELFF. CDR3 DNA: TGTGCCACCCCATCGGACAGGGGGCAAGCCGGGGAGCTGTTTTTT.

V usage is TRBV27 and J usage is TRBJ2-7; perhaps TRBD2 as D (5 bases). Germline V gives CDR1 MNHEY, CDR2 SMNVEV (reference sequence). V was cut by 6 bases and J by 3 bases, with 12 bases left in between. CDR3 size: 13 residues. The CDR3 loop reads CASSDLTSYEQYV. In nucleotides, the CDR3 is TGTGCCAGCAGCGACCTCACTAGCTACGAGCAGTACGTC.

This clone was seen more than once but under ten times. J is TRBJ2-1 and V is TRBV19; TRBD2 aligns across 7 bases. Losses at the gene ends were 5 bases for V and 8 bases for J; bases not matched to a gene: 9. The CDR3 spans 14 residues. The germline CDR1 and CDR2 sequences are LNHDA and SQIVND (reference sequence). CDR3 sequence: CASSWASGEHEQFF. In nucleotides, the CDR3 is TGTGCCAGTAGTTGGGCTAGCGGTGAGCATGAGCAGTTCTTC.

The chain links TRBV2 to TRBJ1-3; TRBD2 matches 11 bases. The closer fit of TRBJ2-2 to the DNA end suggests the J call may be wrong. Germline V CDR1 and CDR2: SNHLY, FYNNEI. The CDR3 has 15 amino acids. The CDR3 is CASSVRTSGTGELFF. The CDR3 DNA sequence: TGTGCCAGCAGTGTTAGGACTAGCGGGACCGGGGAGCTGTTTTTT.

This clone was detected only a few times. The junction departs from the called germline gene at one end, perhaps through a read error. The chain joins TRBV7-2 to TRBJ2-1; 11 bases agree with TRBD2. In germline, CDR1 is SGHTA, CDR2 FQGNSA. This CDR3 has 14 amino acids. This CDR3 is CASRLAGGPVEQFF. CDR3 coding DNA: TGTGCCAGCAGGTTAGCGGGGGGGCCGGTTGAGCAGTTCTTC.

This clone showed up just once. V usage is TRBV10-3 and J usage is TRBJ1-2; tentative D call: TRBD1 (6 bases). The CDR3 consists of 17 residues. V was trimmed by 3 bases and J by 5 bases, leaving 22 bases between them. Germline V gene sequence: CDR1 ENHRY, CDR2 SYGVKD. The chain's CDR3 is CAISDSIGAGAVYGYTF. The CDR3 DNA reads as TGTGCCATCAGTGATAGCATTGGGGCAGGGGCAGTATATGGCTACACCTTC.

CDR3 residues: CATSRDTGNTGELFF. The CDR3 bases are TGTGCCACCAGCAGAGATACAGGGAACACCGGGGAGCTGTTTTTT. The V and J genes are TRBV15 and TRBJ2-2, with D possibly matching TRBD1 (5 bases). The CDR3 sequence is 15 residues long. The V end was cut by 0 bases, the J end by 1 base, with 6 bases between. Germline V gene lookup returns CDR1 LNHNV and CDR2 YYDKDF (reference sequence).

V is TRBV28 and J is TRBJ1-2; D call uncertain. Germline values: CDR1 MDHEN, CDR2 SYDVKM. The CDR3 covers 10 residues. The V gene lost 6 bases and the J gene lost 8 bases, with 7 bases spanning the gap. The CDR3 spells CASRGTGYTF. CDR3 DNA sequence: TGTGCCAGCAGGGGCACCGGCTACACCTTC.

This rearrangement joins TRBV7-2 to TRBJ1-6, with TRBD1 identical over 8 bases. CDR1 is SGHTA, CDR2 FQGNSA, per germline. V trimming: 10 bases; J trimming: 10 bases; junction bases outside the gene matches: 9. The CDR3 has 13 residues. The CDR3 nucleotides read TGTGCCATCAGGGGGCAGGGAGGGTCACCCCTCCACTTT. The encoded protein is CAIRGQGGSPLHF.

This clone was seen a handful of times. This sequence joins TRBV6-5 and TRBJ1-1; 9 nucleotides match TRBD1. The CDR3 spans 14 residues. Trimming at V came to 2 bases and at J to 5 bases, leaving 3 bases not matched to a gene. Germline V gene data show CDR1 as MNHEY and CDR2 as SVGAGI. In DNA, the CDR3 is TGTGCCAGCAGTTACGAGACAGGGGGGACTGAAGCTTTCTTT. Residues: CASSYETGGTEAFF.

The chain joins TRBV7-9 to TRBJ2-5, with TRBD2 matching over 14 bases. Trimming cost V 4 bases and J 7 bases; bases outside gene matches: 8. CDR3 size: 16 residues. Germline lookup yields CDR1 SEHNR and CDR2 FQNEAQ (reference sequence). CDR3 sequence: CASSSSGLAGVATQYF. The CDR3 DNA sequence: TGTGCCAGCAGCTCATCGGGACTAGCGGGAGTGGCGACCCAGTACTTC.

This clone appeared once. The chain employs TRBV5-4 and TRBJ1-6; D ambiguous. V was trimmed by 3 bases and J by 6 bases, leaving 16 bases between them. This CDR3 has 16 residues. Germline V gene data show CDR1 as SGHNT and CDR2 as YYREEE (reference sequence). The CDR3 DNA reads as TGTGCCAGCAGCTATTGGTCATCGGTCCCTAATTCACCCCTCCACTTT. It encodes CASSYWSSVPNSPLHF.

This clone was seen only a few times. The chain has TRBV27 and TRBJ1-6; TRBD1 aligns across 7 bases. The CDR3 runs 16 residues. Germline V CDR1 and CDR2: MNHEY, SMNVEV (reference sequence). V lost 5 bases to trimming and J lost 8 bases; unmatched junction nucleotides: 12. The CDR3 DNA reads TGTGCCAGCAGTAAAGCCGACAGGGCTAGAGATTCACCCCTCCACTTT. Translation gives CASSKADRARDSPLHF.

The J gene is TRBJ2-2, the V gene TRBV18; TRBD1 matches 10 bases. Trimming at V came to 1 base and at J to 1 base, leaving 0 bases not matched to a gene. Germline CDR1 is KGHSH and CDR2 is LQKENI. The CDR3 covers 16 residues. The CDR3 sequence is CASSPRTGGNTGELFF. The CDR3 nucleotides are TGTGCCAGCTCACCACGGACAGGGGGGAACACCGGGGAGCTGTTTTTT.

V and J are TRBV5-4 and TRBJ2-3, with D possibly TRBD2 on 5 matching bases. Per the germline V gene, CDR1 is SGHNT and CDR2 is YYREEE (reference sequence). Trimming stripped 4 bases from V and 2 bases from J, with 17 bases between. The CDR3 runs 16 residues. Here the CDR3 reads CASSPGLLGSTDTQYF. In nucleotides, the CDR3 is TGTGCCAGCAGCCCCGGACTGCTTGGGTCCACAGATACGCAGTATTTT.

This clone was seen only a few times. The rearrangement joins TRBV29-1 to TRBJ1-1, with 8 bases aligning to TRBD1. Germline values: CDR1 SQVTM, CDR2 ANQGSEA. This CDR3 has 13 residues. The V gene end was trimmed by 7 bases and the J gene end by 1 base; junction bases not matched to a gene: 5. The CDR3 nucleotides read TGCAGCGGCATCAGGGGGCCGAACACTGAAGCTTTCTTT. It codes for CSGIRGPNTEAFF.

This CDR3 is CASRKQGVGETQYF. CDR3 sequence (DNA): TGTGCCAGCAGGAAACAGGGGGTCGGGGAGACCCAGTACTTC. The rearrangement links TRBV2 to TRBJ2-5; the match to TRBD1 covers 8 bases. CDR3 size: 14 residues. The J segment lost 5 bases and the V segment lost 6 bases, leaving 8 bases of the junction unmatched. Per germline, CDR1 SNHLY and CDR2 FYNNEI.

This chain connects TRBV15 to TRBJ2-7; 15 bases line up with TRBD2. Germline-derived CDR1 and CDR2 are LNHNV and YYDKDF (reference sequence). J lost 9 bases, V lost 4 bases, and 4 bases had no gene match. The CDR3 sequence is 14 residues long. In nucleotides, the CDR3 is TGTGCCACCAGCAAGGGACTAGCGGGAGGCGTGCAGTACGTC. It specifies CATSKGLAGGVQYV.

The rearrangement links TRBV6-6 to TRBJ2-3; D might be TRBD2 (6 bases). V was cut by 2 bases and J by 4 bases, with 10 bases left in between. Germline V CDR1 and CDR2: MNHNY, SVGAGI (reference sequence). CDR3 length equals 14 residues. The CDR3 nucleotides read TGTGCCAGCAGTTACCCGACTAGACCAGATACGCAGTATTTT. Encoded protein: CASSYPTRPDTQYF.

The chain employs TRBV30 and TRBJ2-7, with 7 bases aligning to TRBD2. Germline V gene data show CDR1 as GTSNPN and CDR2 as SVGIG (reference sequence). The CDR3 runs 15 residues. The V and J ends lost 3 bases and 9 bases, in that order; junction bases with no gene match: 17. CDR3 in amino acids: CAWRPPAGEGLVQYV. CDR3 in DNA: TGTGCCTGGAGGCCCCCGGCGGGGGAGGGTTTGGTGCAGTACGTC.

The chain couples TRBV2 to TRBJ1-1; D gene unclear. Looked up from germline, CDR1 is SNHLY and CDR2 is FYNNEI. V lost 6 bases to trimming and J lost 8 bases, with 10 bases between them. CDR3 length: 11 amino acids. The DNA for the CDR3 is TGTGCCAGCAGCCAGGTGAAGGAAGCTTTCTTT. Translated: CASSQVKEAFF.